In its sample, the clone carrying this TCR beta chain was seen a few times. Per the germline V gene, CDR1 is GTSNPN and CDR2 is SVGIG (reference sequence). Trimming took 3 bases from V and 4 from J; bases not matched to a gene: 8. The CDR3 runs 15 residues. The record originates from a study of shared clonotypes between healthy human individuals. About 28,000 T cell genomes (approximately 300 ng DNA) went into each PBMC replicate. Sequencing was performed with immunoSEQ multiplex PCR; in TCRdb, only in-frame clones are kept and a portion is missing. The data contain hundreds of thousands of clones, around 80% of them singletons.

The chain uses TRBV30 and TRBJ1-2, with 10 bases fitting TRBD1. Sequenced input: PBMCs. The sequence derives from a woman in her thirties or forties in good health. Some clones in this sample may be carry-over from other donors' samples. The CDR3 sequence: CAWSAGTGVPYGYTF. CDR3 bases: TGTGCCTGGAGCGCCGGGACAGGGGTCCCCTATGGCTACACCTTC.